Following are 14 T cell receptor beta chains from one sample sequenced in a study of T-cell memory formation after mild COVID-19. Using its own MiXCR run on the 5' RACE reads, TCRdb lists one record per CDR3 protein. The sample includes 580,000 or so distinct CDR3 sequences, 17% of them seen just once. Sequenced input: PBMCs or a T cell subset sorted from them (not recorded which). The receptors were sampled from an adult woman who had mild COVID-19 (a few samples of this study predate the infection). Cell type and time point are not known.

The V call is TRBV14, the J call TRBJ2-3; the match to TRBD2 covers 9 bases. Germline lookup yields CDR1 SGHDN and CDR2 FVKESK. V was clipped by 2 bases and J by 6 bases; unmatched bases: 15. The CDR3 covers 18 residues. The DNA for the CDR3 is TGTGCCAGCAGCCAATCTCTTTTAATCGGCGGGGGGGCGGATACGCAGTATTTT. Protein product: CASSQSLLIGGGADTQYF. The full variable domain, rest sourced from reference TRBV14 and TRBJ2-3, is EAGVTQFPSHSVIEKGQTVTLRCDPISGHDNLYWYRRVMGKEIKFLLHFVKESKQDESGMPNNRFLAERTGGTYSTLKVQPAELEDSGVYFCASSQSLLIGGGADTQYFGPGTRLTVL.

The sample holds a few counts of this clonotype. The chain couples TRBV3-1 to TRBJ2-7; 7 positions agree with TRBD2. V gave up 0 bases and J gave up 7 bases; unmatched junction bases: 12. The CDR3 runs to 16 residues. Germline V gives CDR1 LGHDT, CDR2 YNNKEL (reference sequence). DNA for the CDR3: TGTGCCAGCAGCCAAGACGGCGGGGGTACCCCCTGGGAGCAGTACTTC. Amino acid sequence: CASSQDGGGTPWEQYF.

This clonotype was counted only a few times. The chain has TRBV7-9 and TRBJ1-2; D is unresolved. With 5 bases removed from V and 5 bases from J, the gap between germline ends came to 9 bases. CDR1 is SEHNR, CDR2 FQNEAQ, per germline (reference sequence). CDR3 length: 12 amino acids. CDR3 loop: CASSEREYGYTF. The CDR3 region has the DNA TGTGCCAGCAGCGAGAGGGAGTATGGCTACACCTTC.

The rearrangement joins TRBV15 to TRBJ2-3; 9 nucleotides line up with TRBD2. The V gene's germline CDR1 is LNHNV and CDR2 YYDKDF (reference sequence). J was trimmed by 1 base and V by 4 bases; bases with no gene match: 6. This CDR3 spans 16 amino acids. The CDR3 is CATSINLAGGTDTQYF. In DNA form, the CDR3 reads TGTGCCACCAGCATCAACTTAGCGGGAGGCACAGATACGCAGTATTTT.

The chain employs TRBV6-5 and TRBJ1-3; D possibly corresponds to TRBD1 (6 bases). Per germline, CDR1 MNHEY and CDR2 SVGAGI. Trimming removed 7 bases at V and 4 bases at J, with 14 bases between. CDR3 length equals 14 residues. The CDR3, as DNA: TGTGCCAGCACCCCAACAGGGAAAGGAAACACCATATATTTT. Translated, it gives CASTPTGKGNTIYF.

This clonotype appeared a few times. The CDR3 reads CASSLGLGLNSPLHF. DNA for the CDR3: TGTGCCAGCAGCTTAGGCCTGGGTTTGAATTCACCCCTCCACTTT. The rearrangement joins TRBV7-3 to TRBJ1-6; no reliable D call. Trimming shortened V by 2 bases and J by 7 bases, and 12 bases separated the two germline ends. CDR1 and CDR2 (germline): SGHTA, FQGTGA. This CDR3 spans 15 amino acids. Based on the CDR3 plus reference TRBV7-3 and TRBJ1-6, the full variable domain is GAGVSQTPSNKVTEKGKYVELRCDPISGHTALYWYRQSLGQGPEFLIYFQGTGAADDSGLPNDRFFAVRPEGSVSTLKIQRTERGDSAVYLCASSLGLGLNSPLHFGNGTRLTVT.

This chain uses TRBV10-3 with TRBJ2-7, with TRBD2 matching 12 bases. Germline V CDR1 and CDR2: ENHRY, SYGVKD. V shed 3 bases and J 2 bases; nucleotides not matched to a gene: 2. There are 15 residues in the CDR3. CDR3 in amino acids: CAISDTSGGTYEQYF. The CDR3 coding sequence is TGTGCCATCAGTGATACTAGCGGGGGGACCTACGAGCAGTACTTC.

In this sample, this clonotype turned up a few times. The rearrangement joins TRBV2 to TRBJ2-6; D is possibly TRBD1 (5 bases). CDR1 is SNHLY, CDR2 FYNNEI, per germline. CDR3 length: 16 amino acids. V was cut by 4 bases and J by 0 bases, with 10 bases left in between. CDR3 coding DNA: TGTGCCAGCAGTGGCCAGGGCCCCTCTGGGGCCAACGTCCTGACTTTC. Protein product: CASSGQGPSGANVLTF.

A few counts support this clonotype. The V gene is TRBV4-3, the J gene TRBJ2-1, with D unclear. This CDR3 comprises 16 residues. V dropped 0 bases and J dropped 8 bases, with 17 bases sitting between them. The germline CDR1 and CDR2 sequences are LGHNA and YSLEER. Here the CDR3 reads CASSQDYLGIAYEQFF. The CDR3 nucleotides are TGCGCCAGCAGCCAAGATTACCTAGGAATAGCCTATGAGCAGTTCTTC.

The rearrangement uses TRBV11-1 and TRBJ2-5, with TRBD2 identical over 12 bases. The V gene's germline CDR1 is SGHAT and CDR2 FQDESV (reference sequence). Trimming took 3 bases from V and 3 from J; bases not matched to a gene: 2. The CDR3 has 15 amino acids. CDR3 protein: CASSFRTSGEETQYF. CDR3 DNA sequence: TGTGCCAGCAGCTTTAGGACTAGCGGGGAAGAGACCCAGTACTTC.

This chain uses TRBV12-3 or TRBV12-4 with TRBJ2-2; TRBD1 or TRBD2 may be the D gene (5 bases each). The CDR3 consists of 19 residues. Trimming cost V 4 bases and J 1 base, with 22 bases left between them. The chain's CDR3 is CASSSQFRARERNTGELFF. CDR3 sequence (DNA): TGTGCCAGCAGTTCCCAATTTAGGGCCAGGGAGAGGAACACCGGGGAGCTGTTTTTT.

This clonotype was picked up a small number of times. The rearrangement links TRBV3-1 to TRBJ2-3, with 7 positions matching TRBD2. The CDR3 contains 13 residues. Trimming at V came to 3 bases and at J to 10 bases, leaving 7 bases not matched to a gene. Germline V gives CDR1 LGHDT, CDR2 YNNKEL (reference sequence). CDR3 DNA: TGTGCCAGCAGCCAGTCAACTAGCGCAGCGCAGTATTTT. It specifies CASSQSTSAAQYF.

This clonotype was detected only a few times. CDR3 DNA sequence: TGTGCCAGTAGTCCGACCCACAATGAGCAGTTCTTC. It codes for CASSPTHNEQFF. The rearrangement links TRBV19 to TRBJ2-1; D is unresolved. The CDR3 loop spans 12 amino acids. The germline CDR1 and CDR2 sequences are LNHDA and SQIVND (reference sequence). V was trimmed by 5 bases and J by 5 bases, leaving 7 bases between them.

This clonotype was seen a few times. The V gene is TRBV7-6, the J gene TRBJ2-6, with D possibly called TRBD1 or TRBD2 (7 bases each). CDR1 is SGHVS and CDR2 is FNYEAQ in the germline V gene. This CDR3 comprises 16 residues. V lost 4 bases to trimming and J lost 3 bases, with 13 bases between them. The CDR3 bases are TGTGCCAGCAGCTCAGGGGGGGGAATTGGGGCCAACGTCCTGACTTTC. Translating gives CASSSGGGIGANVLTF.